Below are 21 T cell receptor beta chains sequenced from a single sample in a study of T-cell memory formation after mild COVID-19. MiXCR was run by TCRdb on the 5' RACE reads, yielding one entry per CDR3 protein. The table includes 450,000 to 700,000 distinct CDR3 sequences, under 20% detected once. The source material was PBMCs or a T cell subset sorted from them (not recorded which). These receptors were collected from an adult woman who had mild COVID-19 (a few samples of this study predate the infection). Cell type and time point are not known.

To note about this clonotype: Given a much more abundant clone one base away, this may be a read error. V and J are TRBV24-1 and TRBJ2-2; 10 nucleotides align to TRBD1. V dropped 5 bases and J dropped 5; count of bases not matched to a gene: 7. CDR3 length equals 16 residues. Germline V gene sequence: CDR1 KGHDR, CDR2 SFDVKD. The CDR3: CATSALGTGVTGELFF. The CDR3 DNA follows: TGTGCCACCAGTGCCTTGGGGACAGGGGTGACCGGGGAGCTGTTTTTT.

The CDR3 loop reads CASSLETGDDEQFF. DNA of the CDR3: TGTGCCAGCAGCTTAGAGACAGGGGACGATGAGCAGTTCTTC. The chain recombines TRBV7-6 with TRBJ2-1; 8 bases align to TRBD1. The J segment lost 8 bases and the V segment lost 1 base, leaving 4 bases of the junction unmatched. The CDR3 sequence is 14 residues long. Germline-derived CDR1 and CDR2 are SGHVS and FNYEAQ. The full variable domain, rest sourced from reference TRBV7-6 and TRBJ2-1, is GAGVSQSPRYKVTKRGQDVALRCDPISGHVSLYWYRQALGQGPEFLTYFNYEAQQDKSGLPNDRFSAERPEGSISTLTIQRTEQRDSAMYRCASSLETGDDEQFFGPGTRLTVL.

This clonotype was seen a few times. This rearrangement joins TRBV9 to TRBJ2-5, with TRBD1 identical over 11 bases. The CDR3 loop spans 19 amino acids. Germline CDR1 is SGDLS and CDR2 is YYNGEE. V gave up 3 bases and J gave up 1 base; unmatched junction bases: 14. The CDR3 region is CASSARTGGASPSQETQYF. The CDR3 coding sequence is TGTGCCAGCAGCGCCAGGACAGGGGGCGCGAGTCCTTCCCAAGAGACCCAGTACTTC.

This clonotype has more than one count but fewer than ten. V gene TRBV6-5 combines with J gene TRBJ2-2; D unclear. V shed 2 bases and J shed 7 bases, with 20 bases lying between them. Germline V gene sequence: CDR1 MNHEY, CDR2 SVGAGI. This CDR3 is built from 17 residues. The CDR3 sequence: CASSYVWAAQQVGELFF. The CDR3 region has the DNA TGTGCCAGCAGTTACGTTTGGGCAGCCCAACAAGTCGGGGAGCTGTTTTTT.

V and J are TRBV12-5 and TRBJ1-3, with D hard to call. The CDR3 length is 14 residues. Per the germline V gene, CDR1 is LGHNT and CDR2 is FRNRAP. Trimming cost V 2 bases and J 0 bases, with 5 bases left between them. The CDR3 DNA is TGTGCTAGTGGTTTGTCGGGCTCTGGAAACACCATATATTTT. Translating it yields CASGLSGSGNTIYF.

The V call is TRBV12-3 or TRBV12-4, the J call TRBJ2-4; the D gene could be TRBD1 or TRBD2 (5 bases each). This CDR3 region has 16 residues. Trimming took off 3 bases at V and 0 bases at J, with 12 bases between the two ends. This CDR3 is CASSFGDGLAKNIQYF. In DNA form, the CDR3 reads TGTGCCAGCAGTTTCGGGGACGGCCTAGCCAAAAACATTCAGTACTTC.

The rearrangement uses TRBV24-1 and TRBJ2-5, with 7 bases fitting TRBD1. J lost 1 base, V lost 11 bases, and 3 bases had no gene match. The CDR3 is 12 residues long. Germline CDR1 KGHDR, CDR2 SFDVKD. In DNA, the CDR3 is TGTGCCATAGGGACAGCCCAAGAGACCCAGTACTTC. This codes for CAIGTAQETQYF.

This clonotype was counted only a few times. This sequence joins TRBV5-4 and TRBJ2-5; D could derive from TRBD1 or TRBD2 (5 bases each). The CDR3 has 14 residues. The ends were cut back, 4 bases at V and 2 bases at J, with 12 bases in the middle. CDR1 and CDR2 (germline): SGHNT, YYREEE (reference sequence). The CDR3 sequence: CASSLWDGQETQYF. In nucleotides, the CDR3 is TGTGCCAGCAGCCTATGGGACGGTCAAGAGACCCAGTACTTC.

This chain uses TRBV20-1 with TRBJ2-1; D gene unclear. In germline, CDR1 is DFQATT, CDR2 SNEGSKA (reference sequence). V lost 2 bases to trimming and J lost 6 bases, with 17 bases between them. The CDR3 has 15 amino acids. The CDR3 reads CSARPGLRVINEQFF. The CDR3 DNA follows: TGCAGTGCTAGACCGGGTCTCCGAGTTATCAATGAGCAGTTCTTC.

This clonotype was seen a handful of times. This sequence joins TRBV3-1 and TRBJ1-5; no definite D call. The CDR3 length is 15 residues. V was shortened by 3 bases and J by 0 bases, with 9 bases between the two germline ends. CDR1 is LGHDT and CDR2 is YNNKEL in the germline V gene (reference sequence). Written as DNA, the CDR3 is TGTGCCAGCAGCCAGGGCTACCTTAGCAATCAGCCCCAGCATTTT. This gives the protein CASSQGYLSNQPQHF.

V and J are TRBV24-1 and TRBJ2-7, with TRBD1 matching over 11 bases. CDR1 and CDR2 (germline): KGHDR, SFDVKD. The CDR3 consists of 16 residues. The J segment lost 6 bases and the V segment lost 5 bases, leaving 11 bases of the junction unmatched. CDR3 DNA sequence: TGTGCCACCAGTGCCTCCCGGACAGGGGGCGGATTCGAGCAGTACTTC. Translating gives CATSASRTGGGFEQYF.

This rearrangement joins TRBV21-1 to TRBJ2-3; the table's D call TRBD1 went unverified against the DNA. TRBV21-1 is recorded as a pseudogene. The length of the CDR3 is 17 residues. The CDR3 nucleotides are TGTGCCAGCAGCAAAGTAAAAGGGGGCCGTTGCACAGATACGCAGTATTTT. It translates to CASSKVKGGRCTDTQYF.

This clonotype has just a few counts. The chain has TRBV5-1 and TRBJ2-7; 10 bases map to TRBD2. J was trimmed by 4 bases and V by 3 bases; bases with no gene match: 10. The CDR3 runs to 16 residues. Germline CDR1 reads SGHRS; CDR2 reads YFSETQ. The CDR3 loop is CASSSGSSGSFYEQYF. The CDR3, as DNA: TGCGCCAGCAGCTCCGGCTCTAGCGGGAGTTTTTACGAGCAGTACTTC. Full variable domain (outside the CDR3, taken from reference TRBV5-1 and TRBJ2-7): KAGVTQTPRYLIKTRGQQVTLSCSPISGHRSVSWYQQTPGQGLQFLFEYFSETQRNKGNFPGRFSGRQFSNSRSEMNVSTLELGDSALYLCASSSGSSGSFYEQYFGPGTRLTVT.

The V gene is TRBV6-2 or TRBV6-3, the J gene TRBJ2-7; 9 bases match TRBD2. Germline-derived CDR1 and CDR2 are MNHEY and SVGEGT. The CDR3 loop spans 15 amino acids. The V and J ends lost 8 bases and 5 bases, in that order; junction bases with no gene match: 13. CDR3 amino acids: CASLLGGTSRHEQYF. DNA for the CDR3: TGTGCCAGCCTTCTTGGCGGGACTAGCCGTCACGAGCAGTACTTC.

This clonotype has only a few counts. This chain links TRBV12-3 or TRBV12-4 with TRBJ2-2; the match to TRBD2 covers 12 bases. The CDR3 sequence is 18 residues long. Losses at the gene ends were 3 bases for V and 4 bases for J; bases not matched to a gene: 9. In DNA form, the CDR3 reads TGTGCCAGCAGTTTTAATCCTAGCGGGGGGGCCGTCACCGGGGAGCTGTTTTTT. As protein: CASSFNPSGGAVTGELFF.

This clonotype was observed a few times. V and J are TRBV5-1 and TRBJ2-2; no clear D gene. Per germline, CDR1 SGHRS and CDR2 YFSETQ. Between the trimmed V and J ends, which lost 2 bases and 3 bases, there was a span of 11 bases. The CDR3 extends over 15 amino acids. The CDR3 reads CASSFGVLDTGELFF. Written as DNA, the CDR3 is TGCGCCAGCAGCTTTGGGGTTTTAGACACCGGGGAGCTGTTTTTT. The full variable domain, rest sourced from reference TRBV5-1 and TRBJ2-2, is KAGVTQTPRYLIKTRGQQVTLSCSPISGHRSVSWYQQTPGQGLQFLFEYFSETQRNKGNFPGRFSGRQFSNSRSEMNVSTLELGDSALYLCASSFGVLDTGELFFGEGSRLTVL.

This clonotype was counted only a few times. The chain carries TRBV7-2 and TRBJ1-4; 7 bases are shared with TRBD1. CDR1 is SGHTA, CDR2 FQGNSA, per germline. Germline trimming cut 5 bases from V and 4 bases from J; bases unmatched to any gene: 7. This CDR3 has 15 amino acids. In nucleotides, the CDR3 is TGTGCCAGCAGCCTGATGACAGGGATTAATGAAAAACTGTTTTTT. This encodes CASSLMTGINEKLFF.

The chain employs TRBV11-3 and TRBJ2-7; D remains unclear. Per the germline V gene, CDR1 is SGHNT and CDR2 is YENEEA. Deletions cut 0 bases from V and 2 bases from J, with 14 bases between. This CDR3 contains 16 residues. DNA for the CDR3: TGTGCCAGCAGCTTAGAAGATCCTCGGCTGCCCTACGAGCAGTACTTC. Amino acid sequence: CASSLEDPRLPYEQYF.

This clonotype came up many times. The chain combines TRBV4-1 with TRBJ2-7; unclear D gene. Germline V gene data show CDR1 as MGHRA and CDR2 as YSYEKL. The V gene lost 2 bases and the J gene lost 5 bases, with 10 bases spanning the gap. The CDR3 totals 13 residues. The CDR3 sequence is CASSQPNGDEQYF. The CDR3 DNA reads as TGCGCCAGCAGCCAACCGAATGGGGACGAGCAGTACTTC.

In its sample, this clonotype was seen many times. The chain carries TRBV5-1 and TRBJ1-4, with D perhaps TRBD1 (6 bases). Germline loops: CDR1 SGHRS, CDR2 YFSETQ. The CDR3 is 15 amino acids. Trimming removed 4 bases from V and 0 bases from J, with 10 bases in between. The chain's CDR3 is CASSPGQTTNEKLFF. Here the CDR3 DNA reads TGCGCCAGCAGCCCAGGACAGACAACTAATGAAAAACTGTTTTTT. Looking up the rest from reference TRBV5-1 and TRBJ1-4 gives the full variable domain: KAGVTQTPRYLIKTRGQQVTLSCSPISGHRSVSWYQQTPGQGLQFLFEYFSETQRNKGNFPGRFSGRQFSNSRSEMNVSTLELGDSALYLCASSPGQTTNEKLFFGSGTQLSVL.

This clonotype was counted only a few times. V usage is TRBV7-2 and J usage is TRBJ2-1; a weak D match, TRBD2 (6 bases). The CDR3 extends over 15 amino acids. Germline CDR1 reads SGHTA; CDR2 reads FQGNSA. The V end was cut by 3 bases, the J end by 5 bases, with 14 bases between. The CDR3 bases are TGTGCCAGCAGCTTTGGCGGGGAAGGGGACAATGAGCAGTTCTTC. Amino acid sequence: CASSFGGEGDNEQFF.